These T cell receptor beta chains were read from a single sample in a study of OX40 agonist ivuxolimab in advanced cancers. The method was immunoSEQ multiplex PCR; TCRdb's version includes in-frame clones alone and lacks a portion of them. The sample carries 60,000 to 100,000 clones, about 90% recorded once. Specimen: CD4+ or CD8+ T cells sorted from blood, collected in a trial of the OX40 agonist ivuxolimab. The receptors derive from an adult with an advanced solid tumor such as melanoma, head and neck, liver or kidney cancer. Each CDR3 is given with its conserved first and last residue. Each record gives: D gene, V gene, J gene, CDR3 protein, CDR3 DNA. D genes are given only for firm matches.

d_call: NA
v_call: TRBV2
j_call: TRBJ2-2
cdr3_aa: CASSELLGVGELFF
cdr3_nt: TGTGCCAGCAGTGAATTGTTAGGGGTGGGGGAGCTGTTTTTT

d_call: TRBD2
v_call: TRBV30
j_call: TRBJ2-7
cdr3_aa: CAWSARTSGRREQYF
cdr3_nt: TGTGCCTGGAGTGCCCGGACTAGCGGGAGGAGGGAGCAGTACTTC

d_call: NA
v_call: TRBV4-1
j_call: TRBJ1-5
cdr3_aa: CASSQVLGAFNQPQHF
cdr3_nt: TGCGCCAGCAGCCAAGTGCTGGGGGCTTTCAATCAGCCCCAGCATTTT

d_call: NA
v_call: TRBV28
j_call: TRBJ1-2
cdr3_aa: CASSPTGLFGYTF
cdr3_nt: TGTGCCAGCAGTCCCACAGGCTTATTCGGCTACACCTTC

d_call: TRBD2
v_call: TRBV19
j_call: TRBJ2-1
cdr3_aa: CASSSGGLASHYNEQFF
cdr3_nt: TGTGCCAGTAGTAGTGGGGGACTAGCCAGCCACTACAATGAGCAGTTCTTC

d_call: NA
v_call: TRBV11-1
j_call: TRBJ2-4
cdr3_aa: CASSLVFSGEQAKNIQYF
cdr3_nt: TGTGCCAGCAGCTTAGTATTTTCGGGCGAGCAGGCCAAAAACATTCAGTACTTC

d_call: NA
v_call: TRBV7-3
j_call: TRBJ2-3
cdr3_aa: CASSEGLATDTQYF
cdr3_nt: TGTGCCAGCAGCGAGGGCCTCGCGACAGATACGCAGTATTTT

d_call: NA
v_call: TRBV11-3
j_call: TRBJ2-3
cdr3_aa: CASSLQGWLTDTQYF
cdr3_nt: TGTGCCAGCAGCTTACAGGGATGGTTGACAGATACGCAGTATTTT

d_call: TRBD1
v_call: TRBV5-4
j_call: TRBJ2-3
cdr3_aa: CASSLPGTGGLTDTQYF
cdr3_nt: TGTGCCAGCAGCTTGCCCGGGACAGGGGGCCTCACAGATACGCAGTATTTT

d_call: TRBD2
v_call: TRBV7-8
j_call: TRBJ2-2
cdr3_aa: CASSLALSGRALGELFF
cdr3_nt: TGTGCCAGCAGCTTAGCTCTTAGCGGGAGGGCCCTCGGGGAGCTGTTTTTT

d_call: NA
v_call: TRBV5-1
j_call: TRBJ2-6
cdr3_aa: CASNLAGWGPGANVLTF
cdr3_nt: TGCGCCAGCAATCTAGCTGGTTGGGGGCCTGGGGCCAACGTCCTGACTTTC

d_call: TRBD1
v_call: TRBV29-1
j_call: TRBJ1-2
cdr3_aa: CSVGGTGGMVRYGYTF
cdr3_nt: TGCAGCGTCGGAGGGACAGGGGGAATGGTTCGATATGGCTACACCTTC

d_call: TRBD2
v_call: TRBV7-2
j_call: TRBJ2-1
cdr3_aa: CASSFAPAGVVLRWQFF
cdr3_nt: TGTGCCAGCAGCTTTGCCCCTGCGGGAGTCGTCCTTAGGTGGCAGTTCTTC

d_call: NA
v_call: TRBV15
j_call: TRBJ2-2
cdr3_aa: CATMGALSTGELFF
cdr3_nt: TGTGCCACCATGGGGGCCCTAAGTACCGGGGAGCTGTTTTTT

d_call: TRBD2
v_call: TRBV5-8
j_call: TRBJ2-1
cdr3_aa: CASSPRLAAYNEQFF
cdr3_nt: TGTGCCAGCAGCCCGAGACTAGCGGCCTACAATGAGCAGTTCTTC